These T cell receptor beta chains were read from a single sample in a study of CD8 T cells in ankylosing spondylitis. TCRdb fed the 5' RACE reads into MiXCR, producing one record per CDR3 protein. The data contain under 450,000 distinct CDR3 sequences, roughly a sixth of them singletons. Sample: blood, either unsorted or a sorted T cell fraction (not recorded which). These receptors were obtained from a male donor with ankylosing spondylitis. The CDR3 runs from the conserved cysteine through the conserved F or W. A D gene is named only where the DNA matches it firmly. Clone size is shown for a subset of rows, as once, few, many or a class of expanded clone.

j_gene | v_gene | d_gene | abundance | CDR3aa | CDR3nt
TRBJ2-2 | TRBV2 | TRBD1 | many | CASSVPGQGPREAGELFF | TGTGCCAGCAGTGTCCCGGGACAGGGGCCTCGGGAGGCCGGGGAGCTGTTTTTT
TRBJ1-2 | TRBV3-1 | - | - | CASSQDTRAFTIRSNYGYTF | TGTGCCAGCAGCCAAGACACCAGGGCTTTCACCATAAGATCTAACTATGGCTACACCTTC
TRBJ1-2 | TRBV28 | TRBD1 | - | CASSIGTGKYYGYTF | TGTGCCAGCAGTATAGGGACAGGAAAGTACTATGGCTACACCTTC
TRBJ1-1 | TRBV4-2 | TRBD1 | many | CASSQVTGRLAEAFF | TGTGCCAGCAGCCAAGTGACAGGGCGCTTGGCTGAAGCTTTCTTT
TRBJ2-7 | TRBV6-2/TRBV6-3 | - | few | CASSYTGSYEQYF | TGTGCCAGCAGTTATACCGGGAGCTACGAGCAGTACTTC
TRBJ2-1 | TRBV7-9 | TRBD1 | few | CASSLPGGVTYNEQFF | TGTGCCAGCAGCTTACCAGGGGGTGTAACCTACAATGAGCAGTTCTTC
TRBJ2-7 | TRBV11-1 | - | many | CASRDPPYEQYF | TGTGCCAGCAGAGACCCCCCCTACGAGCAGTACTTC
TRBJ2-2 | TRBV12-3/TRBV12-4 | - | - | CASSLTDTSFGGELFF | TGTGCCAGCAGTTTAACCGACACCAGCTTTGGCGGGGAGCTGTTTTTT
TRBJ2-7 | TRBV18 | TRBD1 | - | CASSKNRGLSSYEQYF | TGTGCCAGCTCAAAGAACAGGGGCTTGAGCTCCTACGAGCAGTACTTC
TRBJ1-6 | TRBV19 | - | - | CASSINAGSKGSPLHF | TGTGCCAGTAGTATTAACGCCGGATCTAAGGGGTCACCCCTCCACTTT
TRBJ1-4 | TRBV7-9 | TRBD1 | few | CASSLGQTGDGEKLFF | TGTGCCAGCAGCTTAGGGCAGACAGGGGATGGTGAAAAACTGTTTTTT
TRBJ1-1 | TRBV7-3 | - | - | CASSLKDGELLNTEAFF | TGTGCCAGCAGCTTAAAAGATGGAGAGCTTTTGAACACTGAAGCTTTCTTT
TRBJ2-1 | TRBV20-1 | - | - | CSAAEYGGFNEQFF | TGCAGTGCTGCTGAGTACGGCGGGTTCAATGAGCAGTTCTTC
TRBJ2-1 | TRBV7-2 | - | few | CASSFLIGYNEQFF | TGTGCCAGCAGCTTCCTGATCGGCTACAATGAGCAGTTCTTC
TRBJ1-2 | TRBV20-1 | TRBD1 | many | CSASTGDNYGYTF | TGCAGTGCTTCGACAGGGGATAACTATGGCTACACCTTC
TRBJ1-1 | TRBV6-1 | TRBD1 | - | CASSLPQGADTEAFF | TGTGCCAGCAGCCTCCCCCAGGGGGCGGACACTGAAGCTTTCTTT